This TCR beta chain was captured in a study of T cell responses to AZD1222 COVID-19 vaccine. Method: immunoSEQ multiplex PCR; TCRdb's copy keeps in-frame clones and lacks some. Of 140,000 to 150,000 clones listed, approximately 91% are singletons. Study-level results: Only six or seven AZD1222 recipients tested seropositive at baseline.

Details on this clone: What it recognizes is unknown.

The V gene lost 5 bases and the J gene lost 12 bases, with 17 bases spanning the gap. This CDR3 has 13 amino acids. From germline, CDR1 is SGHVS and CDR2 FQNEAQ. Source: peripheral blood, taken 28 days after the second AZD1222 dose. This TCR came from an adult who received the AZD1222 COVID-19 vaccine. The chain joins TRBV7-8 to TRBJ2-1, with a tentative D call TRBD2 (5 bases). CDR3 residues: CASSIRWLAGQFF. As DNA, the CDR3 is TGTGCCAGCAGCATCAGGTGGCTAGCAGGGCAGTTCTTC.